The entry below describes one T cell receptor beta chain. It lacks a known antigen. Base qualities are not recorded, but no much larger clone differs from it by a single base. In total, approximately 690 healthy bone marrow donors made up the cohort. At the time of sampling, every cohort member was nominally healthy, though immune exposures that went unrecorded were likely present. The donor was CMV seronegative and belonged to the group of under 400 seronegative cohort members. Every donor gave a peripheral blood sample, and the peripheral blood mononuclear cells from that sample were used for TCR beta sequencing. Genomic DNA extraction from the blood cell samples was performed with the Qiagen DNeasy Blood Extraction Kit. Library generation was performed with the immunoSEQ multiplex PCR assay. The multiplex PCR relied on a mix of 60 forward primers for TCR Vbeta segments and 13 reverse primers for TCR Jbeta segments. A multiplex PCR assay on genomic DNA amplified the CDR3 region of rearranged TCR beta genes. The amplified TCR beta libraries were sequenced on the Illumina HiSeq System as 87-base-pair reads. In the paper's pipeline: Across the 500 to 850 repertoires, a later analysis counted about 81 million unique TCR beta chains, roughly 11 million of which were shared by at least two donors. Raw reads were error-corrected and collapsed into unique sequences with a nearest-neighbor algorithm that merged closely related sequences to remove PCR and sequencing errors. CDR3 sequences were aligned to IMGT reference sequences to assign V, D and J gene segments. For a sequence to be retained, a match of at least six nucleotides was required to both a V gene segment and a J gene segment. A rearrangement counted as productive if the CDR3 had no stop codons and remained in frame with V and J, and every other rearrangement counted as non-productive. CDR3 was defined by IMGT convention, running from the second conserved V-encoded cysteine to the conserved J-encoded phenylalanine. The earlier analysis of some 540 of the donors excluded any sequence lacking an unambiguous match to a single V gene segment. In an earlier analysis of a few hundred of the donors, a V segment was called functional when productive rearrangements were above 56.7%, and segregating when the standard deviation between donors exceeded 5%. A statistical classification framework was built to diagnose cytomegalovirus status from the catalog of TCR beta chain sequences. In a later analysis, TCR nucleotide sequences were compared against IMGT/GENE-DB human TR gene sequences so that V and J genes could be assigned. Using the TCRdist pipeline, a later analysis assigned CDR3 sequences along with most-parsimonious VDJ recombination scenarios. In a later analysis, every TCR beta chain was defined by the combination of its CDR3 amino acid sequence and its V-gene family, and reads without a unique V-gene family were dropped. To address suspected cross-contamination and a sequencing artifact, a later analysis removed some 620 highly shared, low-generation-probability nucleotide sequences. In a later analysis, a clonal expansion index was calculated for each public chain from normalized within-repertoire ranks of inferred template counts. In a later analysis, generation probabilities were computed using a VDJ recombination model fitted to out-of-frame rearrangements, and the results were checked against IGoR. A later analysis scored TCR-TCR, TCR-HLA and TCR-CMV co-occurrence with hypergeometric tests, applying a repertoire-size bias correction to TCR pairs. A later analysis estimated false discovery rates by permuting HLA or CMV assignments 20 times. In a later analysis, co-occurring TCRs were grouped using DBSCAN, and TCRdist sequence similarity was added for clustering within HLA-allele-positive subsets. Co-occurrence clustering excluded repertoires with fewer than 30,000 or more than 120,000 public chains, plus five with anomalous nucleotide sharing. TCRdb took this table from immuneACCESS and kept in-frame rearrangements with V and J called. Such tables lack part of the clones; where checked against another copy, unresolved V genes explain under half of the gap, and the rest is unexplained. That table is the source of V, J and clone size, and D and trimming were worked out from the DNA. The sample table holds over 150,000 clones, of which about 80% were seen once. The ten largest clones add up to under 6% of the sample.

The data were obtained in a study of cytomegalovirus exposure and HLA in healthy donors (dated by TCRdb to between 2016 and 2019). Some background on the complete study: An earlier analysis of approximately 550 of the donors reported 276 Gb of sequence data and around 120 million unique TCR beta sequences from about 200 million T cells. An early release that covered roughly 600 HLA-typed donors contained approximately 290 gigabases of sequencing data and about 93 million unique TCR sequences. The genetic ancestry cluster associated with self-reported Caucasian donors included approximately 85% of the 300 to 400 genotyped donors. The study aimed to test whether signatures of past pathogen exposure could be identified by cataloging public T cell receptors. The T cell repertoires of roughly 660 subjects were profiled by immunosequencing and related to cytomegalovirus serostatus. Besides the first cohort of roughly 660 subjects, a separate validation cohort made up of 95 to 150 different subjects was used. To predict cytomegalovirus infection status, the study combined high-throughput TCR immunosequencing, statistical association of individual TCRs with disease status, and machine learning. A later analysis re-analyzed previously published TCR beta repertoires from several hundred donors and added high-resolution HLA genotyping to study TCR occurrence patterns. In the later analysis, no new phenotypic data were used to find candidate immune exposures; instead, reliance was placed on TCR beta sequences and their occurrence across donors. An earlier analysis of around 640 of the donors used high-throughput TCR beta sequencing to judge whether each TCR beta V gene segment behaved as functional or pseudogenic. Donor age, sex, ethnicity and CMV serostatus were collected together with the repertoire data. A later genetic analysis took genome-wide SNP genotypes for about 55% of the 666 donors and used that subset as a discovery cohort. Every repertoire in the discovery cohort had been generated on one and the same sequencing platform. Both class I and class II loci were covered by HLA typing, at four-digit resolution. The number of typed donors differed by locus: roughly 629-630 for A, B, C, DRB1 and DQB1; about 520 for DQA1; some 610 for DPA1; and some 470 for DPB1. About five DR-DQ haplotypes were treated as single units for association and clustering because of strong linkage in the cohort. Among about 410 genotyped donors of the cohort, an average of approximately 220,000 unique TCR beta nucleotide sequences was sequenced per donor, of which roughly 17% were non-productive. Summary of the overall study and its limitations: A later analysis associated 16,951 TCR beta sequences with specific HLA alleles at a false discovery rate of 0.05. In an earlier analysis of about 600 of the donors, most TCR beta V segments appeared in productive rearrangements about 87% or about 30% of the time, broadly matching IMGT annotations. The earlier analysis of approximately 540 of the donors excluded approximately 15 rarely observed V segments, including chromosome 9 orphons, because counts were too low. In a later analysis, most CMV-associated TCR beta chains were found to appear HLA-restricted, with HLA associations seemingly driven largely by CMV exposure. A later analysis found that TCR association rates varied across HLA loci, with DRB1 alleles showing the most associated TCRs and HLA-C alleles the fewest. Most TCR sequences were seen in very few donors, while some public TCRs were found in many individuals. This cohort had only TCR beta chains sequenced, and the lack of alpha or paired-chain data limited which features could be detected. A later genetic analysis reported fewer N-insertions in productive TCRs among donors in an Asian-associated ancestry cluster than the approximately 700-donor mean. For the cohort, immune exposure information was limited to CMV serostatus. Several of the top co-occurrence clusters appeared to be linked to parvovirus B19, influenza, CMV and Epstein-Barr virus, according to a later analysis. HLA typing was unavailable for some donors at each locus, so association tests used only the typed subset. Three of the identified cytomegalovirus-associated TCR beta chains were confirmed in vitro to be specific for cytomegalovirus antigens. Correlated functional status among segregating V segments might be attributable to linkage disequilibrium, but an unknown experimental factor could not be ruled out. Some IMGT-functional V segments, including TRBV6-2 and TRBV6-3, could not be distinguished by the 87-base-pair reads and were therefore excluded. A later genetic analysis associated a missense DCLRE1C variant with V-gene and J-gene trimming of TCR beta chains, and an independent cohort replicated the association. The classifier was reported to diagnose cytomegalovirus status with high specificity and sensitivity in both the original and validation cohorts. Presence/absence analyses assumed roughly uniform sequencing depth across donors, an assumption that may not hold. In the study, some 160 TCR beta chains were listed as associated with cytomegalovirus. When HLA alleles, especially DR and DQ, strongly co-occurred, TCR associations were difficult to assign to individual alleles. It was suggested by the authors that the approach could potentially be generalized to other disease states and immunological phenotypes. A cluster of highly shared sequence variants was judged likely to represent a technical artifact of the sequencing pipeline. Compared with equally common non-associated chains, HLA-associated TCR beta chains in a later analysis were more clonally expanded and had lower generation probabilities. A further reported finding was that TCR beta sequences accurately predicted the HLA-A and HLA-B alleles for most subjects in the first cohort.

V sheds 4 bases and J sheds 4 bases, leaving 13 bases between their ends. The CDR3 contains 14 residues, cysteine and phenylalanine counted. Only the CDR3 portion is preserved as DNA: 42 bases, with reading frame beginning at the first base. For CDR1 and CDR2, the germline V gene lists MNHNS and SASEGT. This chain joins TRBV6-1 to TRBJ1-2; no D gene call is confident. The receptor was isolated from a man aged 30-40 years in good health and CMV-seronegative. Sequenced sample: PBMCs. The bases read TGTGCCAGCAGTGGCCAGGTCAACTTCTATGGCTACACCTTC. This is translated as CASSGQVNFYGYTF.